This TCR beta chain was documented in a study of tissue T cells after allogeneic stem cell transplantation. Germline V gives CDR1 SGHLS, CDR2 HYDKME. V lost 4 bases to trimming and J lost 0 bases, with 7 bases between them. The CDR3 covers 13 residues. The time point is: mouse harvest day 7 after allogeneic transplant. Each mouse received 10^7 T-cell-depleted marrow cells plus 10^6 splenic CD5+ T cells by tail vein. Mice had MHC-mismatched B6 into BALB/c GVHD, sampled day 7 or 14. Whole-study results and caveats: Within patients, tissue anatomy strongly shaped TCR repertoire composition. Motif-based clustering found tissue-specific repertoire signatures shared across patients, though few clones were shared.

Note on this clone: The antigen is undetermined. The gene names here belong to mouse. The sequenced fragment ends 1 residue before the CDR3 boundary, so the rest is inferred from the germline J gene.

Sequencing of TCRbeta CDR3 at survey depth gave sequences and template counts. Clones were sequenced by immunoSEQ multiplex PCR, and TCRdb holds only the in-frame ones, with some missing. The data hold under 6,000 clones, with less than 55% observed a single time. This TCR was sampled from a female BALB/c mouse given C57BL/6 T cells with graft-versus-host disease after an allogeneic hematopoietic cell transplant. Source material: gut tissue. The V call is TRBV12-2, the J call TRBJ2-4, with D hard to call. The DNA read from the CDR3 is TGTGCCAGCTCCCGGGGTAGTCAAAACACCTTGTAC. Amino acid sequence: CASSRGSQNTLY. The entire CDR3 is CASSRGSQNTLYF.